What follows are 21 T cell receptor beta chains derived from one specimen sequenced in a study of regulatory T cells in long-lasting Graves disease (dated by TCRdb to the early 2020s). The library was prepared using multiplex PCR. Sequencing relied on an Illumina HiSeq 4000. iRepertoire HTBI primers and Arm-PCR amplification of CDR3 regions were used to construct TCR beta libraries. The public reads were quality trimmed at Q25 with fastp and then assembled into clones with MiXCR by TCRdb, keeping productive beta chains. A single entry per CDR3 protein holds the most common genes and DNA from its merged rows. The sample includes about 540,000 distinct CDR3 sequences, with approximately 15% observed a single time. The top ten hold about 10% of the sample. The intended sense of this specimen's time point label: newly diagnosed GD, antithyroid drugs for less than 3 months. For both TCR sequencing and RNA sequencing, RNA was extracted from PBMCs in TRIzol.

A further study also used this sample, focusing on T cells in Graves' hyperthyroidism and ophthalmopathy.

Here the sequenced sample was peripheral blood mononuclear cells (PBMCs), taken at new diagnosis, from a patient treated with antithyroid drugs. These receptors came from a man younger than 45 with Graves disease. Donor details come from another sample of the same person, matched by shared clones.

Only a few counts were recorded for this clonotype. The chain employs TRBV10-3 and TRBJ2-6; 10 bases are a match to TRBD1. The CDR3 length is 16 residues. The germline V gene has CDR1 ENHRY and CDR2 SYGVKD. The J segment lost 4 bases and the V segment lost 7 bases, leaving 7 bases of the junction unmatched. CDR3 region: CAINRQGAKGANVLTF. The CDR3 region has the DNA TGTGCCATCAATCGACAGGGGGCTAAGGGGGCCAACGTCCTGACTTTC.

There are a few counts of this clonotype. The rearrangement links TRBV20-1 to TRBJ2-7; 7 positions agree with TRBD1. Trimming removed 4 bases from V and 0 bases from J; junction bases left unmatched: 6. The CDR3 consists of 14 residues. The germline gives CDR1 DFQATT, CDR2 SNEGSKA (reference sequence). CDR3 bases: TGCAGTGCTACAGACAGGGTCAACTCCTACGAGCAGTACTTC. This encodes CSATDRVNSYEQYF.

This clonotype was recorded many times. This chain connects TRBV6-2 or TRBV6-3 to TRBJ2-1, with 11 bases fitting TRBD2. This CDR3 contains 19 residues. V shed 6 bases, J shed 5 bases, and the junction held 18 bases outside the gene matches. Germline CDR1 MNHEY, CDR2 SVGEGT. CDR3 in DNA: TGTGCCAGCAGCTTGACGACTAGCGGGGCTGCAGCGGGGAACAATGAGCAGTTCTTC. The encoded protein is CASSLTTSGAAAGNNEQFF.

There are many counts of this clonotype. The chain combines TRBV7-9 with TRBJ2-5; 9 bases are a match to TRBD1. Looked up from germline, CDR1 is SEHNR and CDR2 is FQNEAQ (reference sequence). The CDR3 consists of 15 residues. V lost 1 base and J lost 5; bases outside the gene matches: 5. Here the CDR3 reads CASSLVDRGGETQYF. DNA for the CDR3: TGTGCCAGCAGCTTAGTGGACAGGGGAGGGGAGACCCAGTACTTC.

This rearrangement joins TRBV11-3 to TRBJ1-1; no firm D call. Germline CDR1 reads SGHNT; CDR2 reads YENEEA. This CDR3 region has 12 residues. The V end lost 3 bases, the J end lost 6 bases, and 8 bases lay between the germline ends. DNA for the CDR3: TGTGCCAGCAGCTTGGGTATCCCTGAAGCTTTCTTT. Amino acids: CASSLGIPEAFF.

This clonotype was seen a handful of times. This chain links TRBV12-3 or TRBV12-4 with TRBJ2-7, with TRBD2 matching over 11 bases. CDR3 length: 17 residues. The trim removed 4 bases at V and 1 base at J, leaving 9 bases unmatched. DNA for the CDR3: TGTGCCAGCAGTTCCTATGGACTAGCGGGCCCTTCCTACGAGCAGTACTTC. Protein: CASSSYGLAGPSYEQYF.

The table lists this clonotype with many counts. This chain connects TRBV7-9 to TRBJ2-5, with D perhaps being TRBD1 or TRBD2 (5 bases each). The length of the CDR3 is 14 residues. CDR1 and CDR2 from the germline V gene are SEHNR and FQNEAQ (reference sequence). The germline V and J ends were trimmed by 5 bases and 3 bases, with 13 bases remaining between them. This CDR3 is CASSPPGTEETQYF. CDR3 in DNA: TGTGCCAGCAGCCCCCCAGGGACGGAAGAGACCCAGTACTTC.

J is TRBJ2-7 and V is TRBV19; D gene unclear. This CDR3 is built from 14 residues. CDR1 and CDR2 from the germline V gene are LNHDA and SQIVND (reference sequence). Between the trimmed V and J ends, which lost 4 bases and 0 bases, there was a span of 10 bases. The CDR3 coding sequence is TGTGCCAGTAGTAAGTTCTCCTCCTCCTACGAGCAGTACTTC. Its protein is CASSKFSSSYEQYF.

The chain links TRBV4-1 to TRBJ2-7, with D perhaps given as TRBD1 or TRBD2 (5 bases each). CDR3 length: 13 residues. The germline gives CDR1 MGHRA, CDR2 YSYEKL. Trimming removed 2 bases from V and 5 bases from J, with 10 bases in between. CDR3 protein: CASSQYRGDEQYF. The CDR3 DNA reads TGCGCCAGCAGCCAATACCGAGGGGACGAGCAGTACTTC.

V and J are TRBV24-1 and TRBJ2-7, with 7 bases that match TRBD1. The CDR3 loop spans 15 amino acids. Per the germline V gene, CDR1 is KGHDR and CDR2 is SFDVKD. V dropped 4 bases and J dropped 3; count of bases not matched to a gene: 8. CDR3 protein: CATSESGTALYEQYF. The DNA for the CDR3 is TGTGCCACCAGTGAGTCCGGGACAGCACTCTACGAGCAGTACTTC.

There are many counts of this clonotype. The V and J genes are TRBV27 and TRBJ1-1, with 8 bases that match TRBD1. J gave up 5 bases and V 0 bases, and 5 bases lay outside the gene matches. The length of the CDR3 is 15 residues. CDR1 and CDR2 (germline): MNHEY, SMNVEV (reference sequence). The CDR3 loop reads CASSLSDRGGTEAFF. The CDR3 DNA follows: TGTGCCAGCAGTTTATCCGACAGGGGAGGAACTGAAGCTTTCTTT.

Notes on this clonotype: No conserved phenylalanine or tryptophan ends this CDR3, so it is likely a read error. CDR3 sequence: CASSQGVGPTGQPQHL. The CDR3 DNA sequence: TGTGCCAGCAGCCAAGGGGTGGGGCCAACCGGACAGCCCCAGCATCTT. The chain joins TRBV3-1 to TRBJ1-5; weak D call: TRBD1 (5 bases). Germline CDR1 is LGHDT and CDR2 is YNNKEL (reference sequence). The CDR3 is 16 amino acids. The V end was cut by 1 base, the J end by 7 bases, with 17 bases between.

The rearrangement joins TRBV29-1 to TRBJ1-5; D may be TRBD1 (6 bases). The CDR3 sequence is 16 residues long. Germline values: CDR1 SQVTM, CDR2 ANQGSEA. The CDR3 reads CSVLKGVLEGNQPQHF. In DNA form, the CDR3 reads TGCAGTGTTTTGAAGGGGGTACTAGAGGGCAATCAGCCCCAGCATTTT.

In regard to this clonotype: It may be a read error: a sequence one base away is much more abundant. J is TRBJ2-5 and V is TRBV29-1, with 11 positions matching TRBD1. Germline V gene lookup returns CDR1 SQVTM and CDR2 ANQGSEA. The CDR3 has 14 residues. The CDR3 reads CNGHGQGAGETQYF. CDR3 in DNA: TGCAACGGTCACGGACAGGGGGCAGGAGAGACCCAGTACTTC.

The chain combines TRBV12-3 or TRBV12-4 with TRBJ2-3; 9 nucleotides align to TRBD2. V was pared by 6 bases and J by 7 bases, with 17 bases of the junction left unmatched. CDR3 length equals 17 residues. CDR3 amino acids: CASSSQGIAGEVYTQYF. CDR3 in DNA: TGTGCCAGCAGCAGCCAGGGGATAGCGGGAGAGGTTTATACGCAGTATTTT.

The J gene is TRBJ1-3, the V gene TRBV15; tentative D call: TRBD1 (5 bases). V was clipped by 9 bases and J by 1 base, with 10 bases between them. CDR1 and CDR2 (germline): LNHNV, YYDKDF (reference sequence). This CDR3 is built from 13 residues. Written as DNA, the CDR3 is TGTGCCACTCAGGGTCTTTCTGGAAACACCATATATTTT. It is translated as CATQGLSGNTIYF.

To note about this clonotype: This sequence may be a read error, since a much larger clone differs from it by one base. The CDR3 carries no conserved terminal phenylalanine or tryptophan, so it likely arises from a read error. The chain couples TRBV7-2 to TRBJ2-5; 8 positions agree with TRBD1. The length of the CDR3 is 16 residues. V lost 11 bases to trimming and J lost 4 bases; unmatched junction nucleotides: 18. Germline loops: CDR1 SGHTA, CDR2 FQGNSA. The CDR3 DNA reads TGTGCCGGGCACACCGGGGACCTCGGACAGGGAGAGACCCAGTACCTC. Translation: CAGHTGDLGQGETQYL.

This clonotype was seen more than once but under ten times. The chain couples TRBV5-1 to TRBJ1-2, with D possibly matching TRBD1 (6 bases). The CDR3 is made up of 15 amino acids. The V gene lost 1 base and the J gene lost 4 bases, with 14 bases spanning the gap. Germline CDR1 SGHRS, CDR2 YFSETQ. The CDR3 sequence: CASSLRPQQGYGYTF. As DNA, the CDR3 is TGCGCCAGCAGCTTGCGGCCCCAACAGGGCTATGGCTACACCTTC.

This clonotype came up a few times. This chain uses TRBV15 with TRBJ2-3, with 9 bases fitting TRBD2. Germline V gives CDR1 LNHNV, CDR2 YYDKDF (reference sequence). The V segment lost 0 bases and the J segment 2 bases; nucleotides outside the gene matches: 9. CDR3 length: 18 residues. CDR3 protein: CATSRDTLAGGPTDTQYF. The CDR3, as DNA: TGTGCCACCAGCAGAGATACTCTGGCGGGAGGGCCCACAGATACGCAGTATTTT. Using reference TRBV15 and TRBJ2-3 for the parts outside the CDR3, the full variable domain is DAMVIQNPRYQVTQFGKPVTLSCSQTLNHNVMYWYQQKSSQAPKLLFHYYDKDFNNEADTPDNFQSRRPNTSFCFLDIRSPGLGDTAMYLCATSRDTLAGGPTDTQYFGPGTRLTVL.

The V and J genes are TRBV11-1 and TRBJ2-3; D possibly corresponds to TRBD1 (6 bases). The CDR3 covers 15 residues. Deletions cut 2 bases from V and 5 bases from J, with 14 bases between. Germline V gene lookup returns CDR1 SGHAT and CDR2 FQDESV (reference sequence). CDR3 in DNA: TGTGCCAGCAGCTTAACCGAACAGGGCGGAGATACGCAGTATTTT. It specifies CASSLTEQGGDTQYF.

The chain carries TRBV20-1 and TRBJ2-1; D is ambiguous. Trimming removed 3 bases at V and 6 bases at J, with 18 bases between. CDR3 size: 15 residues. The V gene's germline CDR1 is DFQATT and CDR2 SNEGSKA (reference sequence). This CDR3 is CSASDWAVRSNEQFF. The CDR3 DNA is TGCAGTGCTAGTGATTGGGCAGTGAGGAGCAATGAGCAGTTCTTC.